What follows are 10 T cell receptor beta chains derived from one specimen sequenced in a study of blood T cell repertoires in COVID-19. The protocol was immunoSEQ multiplex PCR, while the TCRdb copy is restricted to in-frame clones and leaves out a portion. The sample lists some 150,000 clones; around 85% were seen once. Sequenced input: peripheral blood. These TCRs come from a man between 60 and 70 years old with COVID-19, enrolled during active disease.

CDR3 sequence: CASSYGQPNTEAFF. The DNA of the CDR3 is TGTGCCAGCAGCTACGGACAGCCGAACACTGAAGCTTTCTTT. The J gene is TRBJ1-1, the V gene TRBV7-9; weak D call: TRBD1 (6 bases). CDR3 length: 14 amino acids. V lost 4 bases and J lost 1, with 10 bases in between. The germline gives CDR1 SEHNR, CDR2 FQNEAQ (reference sequence).

The chain has TRBV6-6 and TRBJ1-2; 12 positions agree with TRBD1. Germline CDR1 reads MNHNY; CDR2 reads SVGAGI (reference sequence). The CDR3 length is 15 residues. Losses at the gene ends were 2 bases for V and 7 bases for J; bases not matched to a gene: 5. As DNA, the CDR3 is TGTGCCAGCAGTTACGGGGGGACAGGGGGCGGTGGCTACACCTTC. It specifies CASSYGGTGGGGYTF.

This clone has only one observation. The chain's CDR3 is CASSTGLGGYTF. CDR3 sequence (DNA): TGTGCCAGCAGTACAGGGCTTGGCGGCTACACCTTC. J is TRBJ1-2 and V is TRBV28; possibly TRBD1 for D (6 bases). V was pared by 5 bases and J by 8 bases, with 12 bases between. The CDR3 consists of 12 residues. The V gene's germline CDR1 is MDHEN and CDR2 SYDVKM.

The chain links TRBV7-2 to TRBJ1-1; D is unresolved. The CDR3 is 13 residues long. V lost 7 bases to trimming and J lost 0 bases, with 9 bases between them. Germline V gene data show CDR1 as SGHTA and CDR2 as FQGNSA. Here the CDR3 reads CASNNQMNTEAFF. CDR3 sequence (DNA): TGTGCCAGCAATAATCAGATGAACACTGAAGCTTTCTTT.

The rearrangement uses TRBV24-1 and TRBJ2-1; TRBD1 matches 11 bases. V dropped 3 bases and J dropped 7; count of bases not matched to a gene: 4. This CDR3 contains 15 residues. From germline, CDR1 is KGHDR and CDR2 SFDVKD. The CDR3 protein is CATSDRDRGSNEQFF. In DNA, the CDR3 is TGTGCCACCAGTGATCGGGACAGGGGGTCGAATGAGCAGTTCTTC.

This clone was seen just once. The chain carries TRBV11-2 and TRBJ2-5, with 7 bases lining up with TRBD1. Per the germline V gene, CDR1 is SGHAT and CDR2 is FQNNGV. V lost 4 bases, J lost 1 base, and 6 bases stayed unmatched. The CDR3 sequence is 15 residues long. In DNA, the CDR3 is TGTGCCAGCAGCTCGGGACAGATCACCCAAGAGACCCAGTACTTC. Protein product: CASSSGQITQETQYF.

A single count supports this clone. The J gene is TRBJ2-7, the V gene TRBV4-3, with 12 bases fitting TRBD2. Trimming took 0 bases from V and 3 from J; bases not matched to a gene: 12. The CDR3 runs 19 residues. Germline V CDR1 and CDR2: LGHNA, YSLEER. CDR3 loop: CASSQELAGGGYSGYEQYF. The CDR3 bases are TGCGCCAGCAGCCAAGAACTAGCGGGAGGTGGTTATTCTGGCTACGAGCAGTACTTC.

J is TRBJ1-5 and V is TRBV5-5; 7 nucleotides match TRBD1. This CDR3 has 17 residues. Germline V gene lookup returns CDR1 SGHKS and CDR2 YYEKEE (reference sequence). V gave up 3 bases and J gave up 2 bases; unmatched junction bases: 11. The CDR3 protein is CASSSEQGTPGNQPQHF. The DNA of the CDR3 is TGTGCCAGCAGCTCCGAACAGGGGACCCCTGGCAATCAGCCCCAGCATTTT.

The chain recombines TRBV11-3 with TRBJ1-1; perhaps TRBD1 as D (6 bases). Trimming shortened V by 7 bases and J by 10 bases, and 19 bases separated the two germline ends. The CDR3 is 13 residues long. In germline, CDR1 is SGHNT, CDR2 YENEEA. The CDR3 region has the DNA TGTGCCAGCACCGGACAGAACACTGCGGGAGCTTTCTTT. Amino acid sequence: CASTGQNTAGAFF.

The rearrangement uses TRBV7-6 and TRBJ2-7, with D perhaps TRBD2 (5 bases). The CDR3 is 12 residues long. The ends were cut back, 5 bases at V and 7 bases at J, with 12 bases in the middle. Germline V gives CDR1 SGHVS, CDR2 FNYEAQ. Written as DNA, the CDR3 is TGTGCCAGCAGCCCAAGAGAGGGTGAGCAGTACTTC. Translated, it gives CASSPREGEQYF.